The TCR beta chain described here comes from a study of radiation and T cells in renal cell carcinoma. Profiled with immunoSEQ multiplex PCR; TCRdb holds only in-frame clones, not every one. This repertoire shows about 77,000 clones, less than 90% found once; its top ten account for about 2.5%. Time point indicated: blood 4 weeks post-SBRT, at nephrectomy. Indicated treatment: 15 Gy SBRT to primary tumor, nephrectomy 4 weeks later. Serial blood draws occurred at baseline and 2 and 4 weeks post-SBRT. Germline V gene data show CDR1 as SGHTA and CDR2 as FQGTGA. The CDR3 sequence is 12 residues long. Trimming removed 4 bases at V and 5 bases at J, with 6 bases between. General study findings and limits: Top tumor clonotypes rose in blood 2 weeks post-radiation, then contracted. No pretreatment tumor biopsies were available for baseline clonotypes.

Concerning this clone itself: Its target is unknown.

This chain links TRBV7-3 with TRBJ1-3, with unresolved D. Sequencing used blood, obtained from a patient whose treatment included radiotherapy and nephrectomy. The clonotype comes from a woman aged 55 to 70 with renal cell carcinoma. CDR3 sequence reads: CASSWPRNTIYF. CDR3 in DNA: TGTGCCAGCAGCTGGCCAAGAAACACCATATATTTT.